The 25 T cell receptor beta chains presented below share a single source sample, sequenced in a study of T-cell memory formation after mild COVID-19. TCRdb reanalysed the 5' RACE reads using MiXCR and keeps one entry per CDR3 protein. In the table there are about 270,000 distinct CDR3 sequences, approximately 15% of which are singletons. Sequenced: PBMCs or a T cell subset sorted from them (not recorded which). Receptor source: an adult woman who had mild COVID-19 (a few samples of this study predate the infection). Cell type and time point are not known.

This rearrangement joins TRBV5-1 to TRBJ1-5; D unclear. Looked up from germline, CDR1 is SGHRS and CDR2 is YFSETQ. The CDR3 is made up of 13 amino acids. The V gene lost 0 bases and the J gene lost 6 bases, with 7 bases spanning the gap. CDR3 in amino acids: CASSLVVGQPQHF. DNA for the CDR3: TGCGCCAGCAGCTTGGTCGTGGGTCAGCCCCAGCATTTT.

This clonotype has only a few counts. J is TRBJ2-1 and V is TRBV6-1; no firm D call. Trimming took 5 bases from V and 4 from J, leaving 15 bases between them. This CDR3 is 15 amino acids long. Per the germline V gene, CDR1 is MNHNS and CDR2 is SASEGT. CDR3 sequence: CASSQLGYVYNEQFF. In DNA form, the CDR3 reads TGTGCCAGCAGTCAATTGGGCTACGTTTACAATGAGCAGTTCTTC.

This clonotype turned up a few times. The V and J genes are TRBV24-1 and TRBJ2-5; D remains unclear. The ends were cut back, 1 base at V and 7 bases at J, with 6 bases in the middle. This CDR3 is 12 amino acids long. The germline V gene encodes CDR1 KGHDR and CDR2 SFDVKD. CDR3 coding DNA: TGTGCCACCAGTGATTTTGTCGGGACCCAGTACTTC. Translated: CATSDFVGTQYF.

This clonotype was seen only a few times. The V gene is TRBV7-9, the J gene TRBJ2-5; no clear D gene. V gave up 3 bases and J gave up 2 bases, with 10 bases separating them. This CDR3 contains 14 residues. The germline V gene has CDR1 SEHNR and CDR2 FQNEAQ (reference sequence). The CDR3 loop is CASSFSGQQETQYF. The CDR3 coding sequence is TGTGCCAGCAGCTTTTCAGGCCAGCAAGAGACCCAGTACTTC.

There are a few counts of this clonotype. The genes are TRBV7-2 and TRBJ2-3; TRBD1 or TRBD2 may be the D gene (5 bases each). The CDR3 totals 16 residues. Trimming removed 1 base from V and 6 bases from J, with 17 bases in between. The germline V gene encodes CDR1 SGHTA and CDR2 FQGNSA. The CDR3 nucleotides are TGTGCCAGCAGCTTAGGGGGGACGTGGGCGGCGGATACGCAGTATTTT. The encoded protein is CASSLGGTWAADTQYF.

The chain carries TRBV12-3 or TRBV12-4 and TRBJ2-7, with D possibly TRBD2 on 5 matching bases. This CDR3 region has 14 residues. The V end lost 5 bases, the J end lost 0 bases, and 11 bases lay between the germline ends. The CDR3 DNA sequence: TGTGCCAGCAGTGGCGGGCCGAGCTCCTACGAGCAGTACTTC. It codes for CASSGGPSSYEQYF.

The CDR3 DNA is TGTGCCAGCAGCTTAGCAGGGACGGCTAACTATGGCTACACCTTC. As protein: CASSLAGTANYGYTF. This chain uses TRBV7-2 with TRBJ1-2, with D perhaps matching TRBD1 (5 bases). V was clipped by 0 bases and J by 0 bases, with 8 bases between them. CDR1 SGHTA and CDR2 FQGNSA come from the germline V gene. CDR3 length: 15 residues.

This clonotype was seen more than once but under ten times. V and J are TRBV7-2 and TRBJ1-3; D is ambiguous. Germline CDR1 reads SGHTA; CDR2 reads FQGNSA. V was trimmed by 8 bases and J by 2 bases, leaving 10 bases between them. This CDR3 spans 13 amino acids. CDR3 residues: CASGPEPGNTIYF. CDR3 coding DNA: TGTGCCAGCGGGCCTGAGCCTGGAAACACCATATATTTT.

The chain uses TRBV5-1 and TRBJ2-1, with TRBD2 as a possible D gene (5 bases). Germline V gene data show CDR1 as SGHRS and CDR2 as YFSETQ. V was cut by 4 bases and J by 2 bases, with 13 bases left in between. CDR3 length: 15 residues. In DNA, the CDR3 is TGCGCCAGCAGCCCGGGAAGAGCGGCCTACAATGAGCAGTTCTTC. Amino acids: CASSPGRAAYNEQFF.

This clonotype was seen a few times. The chain has TRBV12-3 or TRBV12-4 and TRBJ1-2; tentative D call: TRBD1 (6 bases). This CDR3 comprises 15 residues. V was shortened by 6 bases and J by 8 bases, with 22 bases between the two germline ends. The CDR3, as DNA: TGTGCCAGCAGACCCTTCACAGGGAATGGTTGGGGCTACACCTTC. Protein: CASRPFTGNGWGYTF.

In this sample, this clonotype turned up a few times. This chain connects TRBV6-1 to TRBJ2-3; TRBD2 matches at 10 bases. V shed 7 bases and J 3 bases; nucleotides not matched to a gene: 4. The CDR3 spans 14 residues. Germline V gives CDR1 MNHNS, CDR2 SASEGT. The CDR3 spells CASTSGGPTDTQYF. CDR3 DNA: TGTGCCAGCACTAGCGGGGGCCCAACAGATACGCAGTATTTT.

The genes are TRBV29-1 and TRBJ2-3; 8 nucleotides match TRBD2. This CDR3 has 14 amino acids. Germline V gene sequence: CDR1 SQVTM, CDR2 ANQGSEA. Trimming at V came to 5 bases and at J to 1 base, leaving 5 bases not matched to a gene. The CDR3 DNA reads as TGCAGCGTTCCGGGGGGGGCCGGCACAGATACGCAGTATTTT. This codes for CSVPGGAGTDTQYF.

This clonotype was found many times. CDR3 nucleotide sequence: TGTGCCAGCAGCTCTGAGCGGGGGTCCTACAATGAGCAGTTCTTC. Its translation: CASSSERGSYNEQFF. The chain links TRBV7-9 to TRBJ2-1; 8 bases are shared with TRBD2. V was pared by 4 bases and J by 1 base, with 3 bases of the junction left unmatched. Germline CDR1 SEHNR, CDR2 FQNEAQ (reference sequence). The CDR3 consists of 15 residues.

The chain couples TRBV6-6 to TRBJ1-3, with TRBD1 as a possible D gene (5 bases). CDR3 size: 14 residues. CDR1 is MNHNY and CDR2 is SVGAGI in the germline V gene (reference sequence). V lost 6 bases and J 2 bases, leaving 11 bases between the germline ends. The CDR3 reads CASSPEGTGNTIYF. The CDR3 coding sequence is TGTGCCAGCAGCCCCGAGGGGACTGGAAACACCATATATTTT.

The chain uses TRBV15 and TRBJ1-2; the D gene is possibly TRBD1 (5 bases). V dropped 1 base and J dropped 4 bases, with 10 bases sitting between them. This CDR3 region has 14 residues. Germline V gene data show CDR1 as LNHNV and CDR2 as YYDKDF (reference sequence). The CDR3 is CATSRVGTSYGYTF. CDR3 in DNA: TGTGCCACCAGCAGAGTAGGGACGAGCTATGGCTACACCTTC.

This clonotype was seen only once. The genes are TRBV2 and TRBJ2-1; a possible D gene is TRBD2 (6 bases). The V end was cut by 5 bases, the J end by 0 bases, with 11 bases between. The germline V gene has CDR1 SNHLY and CDR2 FYNNEI. CDR3 length: 15 amino acids. CDR3 coding DNA: TGTGCCAGCAGTTCAAGCGGGCCCTCCTACAATGAGCAGTTCTTC. Translation gives CASSSSGPSYNEQFF.

This clonotype was observed a few times. This rearrangement joins TRBV12-3 or TRBV12-4 to TRBJ2-1, with 9 bases identical to TRBD2. The J segment lost 7 bases and the V segment lost 3 bases, leaving 13 bases of the junction unmatched. There are 17 residues in the CDR3. CDR3 protein: CASSFGAGTSWRNEQFF. For the CDR3, the DNA is TGTGCCAGCAGTTTTGGTGCCGGGACTAGCTGGAGGAATGAGCAGTTCTTC.

There are a few counts of this clonotype. This chain joins TRBV10-3 and TRBJ1-1; perhaps TRBD1 as D (6 bases). The ends were cut back, 2 bases at V and 0 bases at J, with 13 bases in the middle. The germline V gene has CDR1 ENHRY and CDR2 SYGVKD. The CDR3 has 16 amino acids. CDR3 coding DNA: TGTGCCATCAGTGAGCCCGGACAGCTCATGAACACTGAAGCTTTCTTT. This sequence encodes CAISEPGQLMNTEAFF.

This clonotype appeared a few times. In DNA form, the CDR3 reads TGTGCCAGCGCCCGACTAGCGGTCTACAATGAGCAGTTCTTC. It yields the protein CASARLAVYNEQFF. The chain employs TRBV6-5 and TRBJ2-1, with 9 bases lining up with TRBD2. The CDR3 has 14 residues. Germline-derived CDR1 and CDR2 are MNHEY and SVGAGI. The J segment lost 3 bases and the V segment lost 8 bases, leaving 5 bases of the junction unmatched.

This clonotype was counted a few times. The CDR3 DNA reads as TGTGCCAGCTCACAGTGGGAAAGCACAGATACGCAGTATTTT. Its protein product is CASSQWESTDTQYF. V and J are TRBV6-2 or TRBV6-3 and TRBJ2-3; D ambiguous. CDR3 length: 14 residues. The germline V gene has CDR1 MNHEY and CDR2 SVGEGT. Trimming pared 8 bases from V and 0 bases from J, leaving 12 bases between.

This clonotype came up a few times. The chain combines TRBV20-1 with TRBJ1-5; possibly TRBD1 for D (6 bases). Germline CDR1 reads DFQATT; CDR2 reads SNEGSKA (reference sequence). There are 14 residues in the CDR3. With 7 bases removed from V and 5 bases from J, the gap between germline ends came to 18 bases. Here the CDR3 DNA reads TGCAGTGTTGGGCACAGGGTTTGGGATCAGCCCCAGCATTTT. This codes for CSVGHRVWDQPQHF.

This clonotype has more than one count but fewer than ten. J is TRBJ2-7 and V is TRBV24-1, with TRBD1 matching 9 bases. The CDR3 is 15 amino acids. J was trimmed by 1 base and V by 6 bases; bases with no gene match: 6. Germline V gene data show CDR1 as KGHDR and CDR2 as SFDVKD. CDR3 protein: CATSSRQGVSYEQYF. The DNA of the CDR3 is TGTGCCACCAGTTCACGACAGGGGGTGTCCTACGAGCAGTACTTC.

The genes are TRBV7-6 and TRBJ2-1, with D possibly being TRBD2 (6 bases). Germline CDR1 and CDR2: SGHVS and FNYEAQ. The CDR3 sequence is 17 residues long. Trimming cost V 6 bases and J 2 bases, with 20 bases left between them. This CDR3 reads CASSYAAAGGPYNEQFF. CDR3 nucleotides: TGTGCCAGCAGTTACGCGGCCGCCGGGGGACCCTACAATGAGCAGTTCTTC.

The rearrangement joins TRBV7-2 to TRBJ2-1; TRBD2 matches at 9 bases. Germline values: CDR1 SGHTA, CDR2 FQGNSA. Unmatched junction bases numbered 3, after V lost 4 bases and J lost 2 bases. The CDR3 is 15 residues long. The CDR3 spells CASSSSGNPYNEQFF. Here the CDR3 DNA reads TGTGCCAGCAGCTCTAGCGGGAACCCCTACAATGAGCAGTTCTTC.

About this clonotype: The junction and the germline gene differ at one end; a read error may be behind it. This chain links TRBV12-3 or TRBV12-4 with TRBJ2-2; D unresolved. This CDR3 is 15 amino acids long. This CDR3 is CSSSLVPENTGELFF. The CDR3 coding sequence is TGTTCCAGCAGTTTAGTCCCCGAGAACACCGGGGAGCTGTTTTTT.